Below are 30 T cell receptor beta chains sequenced from a single sample in a study of beta chain features in type 1 diabetes. The study's findings and limits: Shorter TCRB CDR3s, moderately but significantly so, marked every one of the four CD4+ subsets in Type 1 diabetes patients.

What these receptors recognize is not known. Expressed TCRB transcripts were sequenced because the entire RNA isolate underwent reverse transcription. Libraries were prepared by immunoSEQ multiplex PCR; TCRdb keeps only in-frame clonotypes and omits some of them. In the table there are nearly 350,000 clones, around 9.7% of which are singletons. Sequencing was carried out using central memory CD4+ T cells from blood. The receptors here all came from a man aged 25-40 years with type 1 diabetes.

J is TRBJ1-1 and V is TRBV7-9; weak D call: TRBD1 (5 bases). This CDR3 region has 16 residues. CDR1 SEHNR and CDR2 FQNEAQ come from the germline V gene (reference sequence). V shed 1 base and J shed 0 bases, with 12 bases lying between them. CDR3: CASSLDWGRLNTEAFF. The CDR3 coding sequence is TGTGCCAGCAGCTTAGACTGGGGCAGACTGAACACTGAAGCTTTCTTT. The whole variable domain, remainder taken from reference TRBV7-9 and TRBJ1-1, is DTGVSQNPRHKITKRGQNVTFRCDPISEHNRLYWYRQTLGQGPEFLTYFQNEAQLEKSRLLSDRFSAERPKGSFSTLEIQRTEQGDSAMYLCASSLDWGRLNTEAFFGQGTRLTVV.

This clone appeared many times. The V and J genes are TRBV5-1 and TRBJ2-1; no clear D gene. The V gene lost 0 bases and the J gene lost 6 bases, with 7 bases spanning the gap. Germline V lookup: CDR1 SGHRS, CDR2 YFSETQ. The CDR3 consists of 13 residues. CDR3 amino acids: CASSLELLNEQFF. Here the CDR3 DNA reads TGCGCCAGCAGCTTGGAACTACTCAATGAGCAGTTCTTC.

The table lists this clone with a few counts. This sequence joins TRBV18 and TRBJ1-5; tentative D call: TRBD1 (5 bases). Germline-derived CDR1 and CDR2 are KGHSH and LQKENI. The V end was cut by 6 bases, the J end by 5 bases, with 17 bases between. The CDR3 spans 15 residues. CDR3 nucleotide sequence: TGTGCCAGCTCGCTCCTTGGGGGGGTCGATCAGCCCCAGCATTTT. Translated: CASSLLGGVDQPQHF.

At least ten counts were recorded for this clone. V and J are TRBV2 and TRBJ2-5, with D possibly TRBD2 on 6 matching bases. V dropped 5 bases and J dropped 2 bases, with 15 bases sitting between them. CDR3 length: 15 residues. Germline values: CDR1 SNHLY, CDR2 FYNNEI. The CDR3 DNA reads TGTGCCAGCAGTCGGAGGGGTCGGACACAAGAGACCCAGTACTTC. Translated: CASSRRGRTQETQYF.

The chain has TRBV7-9 and TRBJ2-3; 7 positions match TRBD1. There are 19 residues in the CDR3. Germline V gives CDR1 SEHNR, CDR2 FQNEAQ (reference sequence). Losses at the gene ends were 1 base for V and 5 bases for J; bases not matched to a gene: 18. This chain's CDR3 is CASSLGQGFMGEPLDTQYF. The CDR3 region has the DNA TGTGCCAGCAGCTTAGGACAGGGTTTCATGGGCGAACCCTTAGATACGCAGTATTTT.

The chain links TRBV9 to TRBJ1-6; D remains unclear. This CDR3 has 12 amino acids. CDR1 SGDLS and CDR2 YYNGEE come from the germline V gene. V lost 2 bases to trimming and J lost 10 bases, with 7 bases between them. The CDR3 DNA sequence: TGTGCCAGCAGCGTTCCCGGATCACCCCTCCACTTT. Protein product: CASSVPGSPLHF.

This clone has only a few counts. The V and J genes are TRBV28 and TRBJ2-3; 8 nucleotides line up with TRBD2. The CDR3 spans 15 residues. Trimming took 5 bases from V and 2 from J; bases not matched to a gene: 6. CDR1 is MDHEN, CDR2 SYDVKM, per germline. The CDR3 DNA is TGTGCCAGCAGTATCGGTAGCGGGGACACAGATACGCAGTATTTT. Residues: CASSIGSGDTDTQYF.

This clone was recorded a few times. The V call is TRBV5-1, the J call TRBJ2-6, with a possible D match to TRBD2 (6 bases). This CDR3 spans 18 amino acids. The V and J ends lost 0 bases and 0 bases respectively, with 13 bases between them. CDR1 and CDR2 from the germline V gene are SGHRS and YFSETQ. The DNA for the CDR3 is TGCGCCAGCAGCTTGGAGGCGGGACGGAACTCTGGGGCCAACGTCCTGACTTTC. Its translation: CASSLEAGRNSGANVLTF.

The V gene is TRBV11-2, the J gene TRBJ2-7; D remains unclear. In germline, CDR1 is SGHAT, CDR2 FQNNGV. V dropped 1 base and J dropped 3 bases, with 10 bases sitting between them. This CDR3 has 14 residues. CDR3 nucleotide sequence: TGTGCCAGCAGCTTAGCAGAGGCCGACTACGAGCAGTACTTC. It is translated as CASSLAEADYEQYF.

This clone came up a few times. V gene TRBV5-1 combines with J gene TRBJ2-2; D is possibly TRBD1 (5 bases). Germline-derived CDR1 and CDR2 are SGHRS and YFSETQ. V was trimmed by 0 bases and J by 5 bases, leaving 11 bases between them. There are 15 residues in the CDR3. CDR3 bases: TGCGCCAGCAGCTTGGGCCAGGGTTGGACCGGGGAGCTGTTTTTT. This sequence encodes CASSLGQGWTGELFF.

This clone has only a few counts. This sample includes further DNA sequences coding for the same CDR3. The chain is built from TRBV5-1 and TRBJ2-5; 11 bases agree with TRBD2. Trimming removed 0 bases from V and 5 bases from J; junction bases left unmatched: 0. This CDR3 comprises 14 residues. Germline CDR1 and CDR2: SGHRS and YFSETQ. The CDR3 coding sequence is TGCGCCAGCAGCTTGGGACTAGCGGGGGAGACCCAGTACTTC. It encodes CASSLGLAGETQYF.

The chain couples TRBV6-5 to TRBJ1-6; TRBD1 matches at 7 bases. The CDR3 sequence is 15 residues long. Per germline, CDR1 MNHEY and CDR2 SVGAGI. The J segment lost 9 bases and the V segment lost 2 bases, leaving 7 bases of the junction unmatched. CDR3 nucleotide sequence: TGTGCCAGCAGTTACCCACAGGGGTTACCTTCACCCCTCCACTTT. Residues: CASSYPQGLPSPLHF.

This clone was seen a few times. CDR3 sequence: CASSVPASGGSSSYNEQFF. For the CDR3, the DNA is TGTGCCAGCAGCGTCCCGGCTAGCGGGGGAAGCAGCTCCTACAATGAGCAGTTCTTC. The V call is TRBV9, the J call TRBJ2-1, with 10 bases that match TRBD2. There are 19 residues in the CDR3. CDR1 SGDLS and CDR2 YYNGEE come from the germline V gene. After removal of 2 bases from V and 0 bases from J, the junction contained 11 bases not matched to a gene.

This clone came up a few times. Written as DNA, the CDR3 is TGTGCCAGCAGCCAGGACGGCCTCGGCTATGGCTACACCTTC. It yields the protein CASSQDGLGYGYTF. The rearrangement links TRBV7-9 to TRBJ1-2, with D unclear. From germline, CDR1 is SEHNR and CDR2 FQNEAQ (reference sequence). The V end lost 5 bases, the J end lost 4 bases, and 14 bases lay between the germline ends. The CDR3 runs to 14 residues.

This chain uses TRBV10-3 with TRBJ1-2; D remains ambiguous. Germline assignment: CDR1 ENHRY and CDR2 SYGVKD. This CDR3 comprises 11 residues. V dropped 10 bases and J dropped 3 bases, with 9 bases sitting between them. CDR3 in DNA: TGTGCCAGCAAGGCAGACTATGGCTACACCTTC. Translated, it gives CASKADYGYTF.

This clone was seen just once. J is TRBJ1-5 and V is TRBV7-6; maybe TRBD1 (5 bases). This CDR3 is built from 14 residues. Germline V gene data show CDR1 as SGHVS and CDR2 as FNYEAQ. Trimming stripped 7 bases from V and 8 bases from J, with 18 bases between. The CDR3 sequence: CASTQGARGEPQHF. DNA for the CDR3: TGTGCCAGCACTCAAGGGGCCCGGGGGGAGCCCCAGCATTTT.

This clone has a handful of counts. The J gene is TRBJ2-2, the V gene TRBV7-9; 9 bases agree with TRBD1. Unmatched junction bases numbered 7, after V lost 4 bases and J lost 4 bases. The CDR3 runs 16 residues. Germline V gene data show CDR1 as SEHNR and CDR2 as FQNEAQ (reference sequence). The CDR3 spells CASSSQGQGITGELFF. The CDR3 bases are TGTGCCAGCAGCTCACAGGGACAGGGTATCACCGGGGAGCTGTTTTTT.

Here the CDR3 DNA reads TGTGCCTGGAGTTTAGACAGTAGGAAAGCACCCCTCCACTTT. Protein product: CAWSLDSRKAPLHF. This sequence joins TRBV30 and TRBJ1-6, with TRBD1 as a possible D gene (5 bases). Trimming left V 2 bases short and J 11 bases short, with 16 bases between. The CDR3 runs 14 residues. Germline CDR1 GTSNPN, CDR2 SVGIG (reference sequence).

This clone was seen a few times. V usage is TRBV4-3 and J usage is TRBJ2-7, with D perhaps matching TRBD1 (5 bases). Germline V lookup: CDR1 LGHNA, CDR2 YSLEER. CDR3 length equals 18 residues. V lost 3 bases to trimming and J lost 7 bases, with 28 bases between them. The CDR3 nucleotides read TGCGCCAGCAGCCAGGATCGATTAGTTGGGATTGGGGCTGGGGAGCAGTACTTC. It translates to CASSQDRLVGIGAGEQYF.

The chain couples TRBV27 to TRBJ2-3; a weak D match, TRBD1 (6 bases). The CDR3 is 15 residues long. Germline V gene lookup returns CDR1 MNHEY and CDR2 SMNVEV (reference sequence). The V end lost 5 bases, the J end lost 2 bases, and 14 bases lay between the germline ends. CDR3 loop: CASSQQGLNTDTQYF. CDR3 DNA sequence: TGTGCCAGCAGTCAACAGGGCCTTAACACAGATACGCAGTATTTT.

The sample holds a few counts of this clone. The chain couples TRBV2 to TRBJ2-7; 7 bases map to TRBD1. Germline CDR1 reads SNHLY; CDR2 reads FYNNEI. V lost 7 bases to trimming and J lost 3 bases; unmatched junction nucleotides: 6. The CDR3 has 13 amino acids. The CDR3 here is CASTETGFYEQYF. CDR3 DNA sequence: TGTGCCAGCACTGAGACAGGGTTCTACGAGCAGTACTTC.

This clone was found many times. The chain carries TRBV20-1 and TRBJ2-7; 8 positions match TRBD2. V dropped 5 bases and J dropped 7; count of bases not matched to a gene: 4. Germline values: CDR1 DFQATT, CDR2 SNEGSKA (reference sequence). This CDR3 has 11 residues. In DNA, the CDR3 is TGCAGTGCTTGGGGACTAGAGGAGCAGTACTTC. Its protein product is CSAWGLEEQYF.

V usage is TRBV6-9 and J usage is TRBJ2-7, with D perhaps being TRBD1 or TRBD2 (6 bases each). Germline CDR1 reads MNHGY; CDR2 reads SVAAGI. Between the trimmed V and J ends, which lost 2 bases and 6 bases, there was a span of 14 bases. CDR3 length: 14 residues. The CDR3 region is CASSYHRGLFEQYF. The CDR3 nucleotides read TGTGCCAGCAGTTATCACCGGGGGCTTTTCGAGCAGTACTTC.

This clone has a count of ten or more. The J gene is TRBJ1-1, the V gene TRBV23-1; D remains unclear. TRBV23-1 is an ORF; its function is uncertain. Trimming pared 3 bases from V and 6 bases from J, leaving 8 bases between. The CDR3 is 12 residues long. The CDR3 loop reads CASSHLGSEAFF. CDR3 nucleotides: TGCGCCAGCAGTCATCTGGGGTCTGAAGCTTTCTTT.

This chain joins TRBV7-9 and TRBJ2-1; D not resolved. Germline CDR1 and CDR2: SEHNR and FQNEAQ (reference sequence). This CDR3 contains 13 residues. Trimming pared 6 bases from V and 0 bases from J, leaving 6 bases between. As DNA, the CDR3 is TGTGCCAGCAGTCAAAGCTCCTACAATGAGCAGTTCTTC. Amino acid sequence: CASSQSSYNEQFF.

The DNA for the CDR3 is TGCGCCAGCAGCTTGGGTCCAGGGGGAGAGGAGACCCAGTACTTC. Its translation is CASSLGPGGEETQYF. The V gene is TRBV5-1, the J gene TRBJ2-5, with 7 nucleotides matching TRBD1. The CDR3 covers 15 residues. V lost 0 bases, J lost 5 bases, and 7 bases stayed unmatched. Germline CDR1 reads SGHRS; CDR2 reads YFSETQ.

This chain uses TRBV28 with TRBJ2-7; D perhaps matches TRBD1 (6 bases). CDR1 is MDHEN and CDR2 is SYDVKM in the germline V gene. The CDR3 totals 13 residues. Trimming removed 6 bases from V and 3 bases from J, with 12 bases in between. CDR3 DNA: TGTGCCAGCAGAGCAGGGGAGCTCTACGAGCAGTACTTC. This encodes CASRAGELYEQYF.

The chain couples TRBV6-5 to TRBJ2-3; 7 bases match TRBD2. Trimming removed 4 bases from V and 5 bases from J; junction bases left unmatched: 6. Germline-derived CDR1 and CDR2 are MNHEY and SVGAGI. The CDR3 is 14 residues long. CDR3 protein: CASSSPGGIDTQYF. Here the CDR3 DNA reads TGTGCCAGCAGTTCCCCGGGGGGAATAGATACGCAGTATTTT.

The genes are TRBV27 and TRBJ2-6; D is undetermined. CDR3 length equals 15 residues. Germline CDR1 and CDR2: MNHEY and SMNVEV (reference sequence). Trimming left V 4 bases short and J 3 bases short, with 10 bases between. CDR3 region: CASSSVSVGANVLTF. The DNA of the CDR3 is TGTGCCAGCAGTTCCGTGAGCGTTGGGGCCAACGTCCTGACTTTC.

The chain uses TRBV7-9 and TRBJ2-7; D uncertain. V was clipped by 4 bases and J by 7 bases, with 17 bases between them. CDR3 length equals 14 residues. CDR1 is SEHNR and CDR2 is FQNEAQ in the germline V gene (reference sequence). This CDR3 reads CASSWRLLGPEQYF. In nucleotides, the CDR3 is TGTGCCAGCAGCTGGCGACTCCTGGGTCCAGAGCAGTACTTC.